A selection of T cell receptor beta chains follows, all from one sample in a study of Ad26.COV2.S vaccination and SARS-CoV-2 variants. This table comes from immunoSEQ multiplex PCR, and its TCRdb copy is limited to in-frame clones, with some not included. The table shows roughly 350,000 clones, with 65% to 90% occurring only once. The source was peripheral blood, collected in a trial of Ad26.COV2.S vaccine versus placebo. These receptors were obtained from a person aged 18 to 65 who received the Ad26.COV2.S COVID-19 vaccine or a placebo. Both conserved end residues are part of each CDR3. D genes are given only for firm matches. Clone size appears in some rows only: once, few, many, or a class for an expanded clone.

J gene: TRBJ2-1
V gene: TRBV19
D gene: TRBD2
clone size: NA
CDR3 protein: CASGEIYGTNNEQFF
CDR3 DNA: TGTGCCAGTGGGGAGATATATGGGACTAACAATGAGCAGTTCTTC

J gene: TRBJ1-5
V gene: TRBV16
D gene: NA
clone size: once
CDR3 protein: CASSHGGSNQPQHF
CDR3 DNA: TGTGCCAGCAGCCACGGGGGTAGCAATCAGCCCCAGCATTTT

J gene: TRBJ2-3
V gene: TRBV4-3
D gene: NA
clone size: NA
CDR3 protein: CASSQDGAGTITSTDTQYF
CDR3 DNA: TGCGCCAGCAGCCAAGATGGCGCGGGAACTATCACTTCCACAGATACGCAGTATTTT

J gene: TRBJ2-3
V gene: TRBV5-4
D gene: TRBD2
clone size: NA
CDR3 protein: CASSGGTSGSSSTDTQYF
CDR3 DNA: TGTGCCAGCAGCGGCGGGACTAGCGGGAGCTCGAGCACAGATACGCAGTATTTT

J gene: TRBJ2-3
V gene: TRBV25-1
D gene: TRBD1
clone size: few
CDR3 protein: CASGETGTGFDTQYF
CDR3 DNA: TGTGCCAGCGGGGAAACGGGGACAGGGTTCGATACGCAGTATTTT

J gene: TRBJ2-7
V gene: TRBV5-5
D gene: TRBD1
clone size: NA
CDR3 protein: CASSLQGISYEQYF
CDR3 DNA: TGTGCCAGCAGCTTACAGGGGATCTCCTACGAGCAGTACTTC

J gene: TRBJ1-4
V gene: TRBV7-9
D gene: NA
clone size: NA
CDR3 protein: CASSLFMRINEKLFF
CDR3 DNA: TGTGCCAGCAGCTTATTTATGAGAATTAATGAAAAACTGTTTTTT

J gene: TRBJ1-5
V gene: TRBV6-1
D gene: NA
clone size: NA
CDR3 protein: CASSDLGTGQPQHF
CDR3 DNA: TGTGCCAGCAGTGATTTGGGCACCGGTCAGCCCCAGCATTTT

J gene: TRBJ2-5
V gene: TRBV7-8
D gene: NA
clone size: NA
CDR3 protein: CASSARDGQETQYF
CDR3 DNA: TGTGCCAGCAGCGCAAGGGACGGACAAGAGACCCAGTACTTC

J gene: TRBJ2-3
V gene: TRBV9
D gene: TRBD2
clone size: NA
CDR3 protein: CASSVGSSGLLNTDTQYF
CDR3 DNA: TGTGCCAGCAGCGTAGGGTCTAGCGGCCTCTTAAACACAGATACGCAGTATTTT

J gene: TRBJ2-2
V gene: TRBV6-2/TRBV6-3
D gene: NA
clone size: NA
CDR3 protein: CASSYSASLGTGELFF
CDR3 DNA: TGTGCCAGCAGTTACAGTGCTAGCTTGGGCACCGGGGAGCTGTTTTTT

J gene: TRBJ2-5
V gene: TRBV9
D gene: TRBD2
clone size: NA
CDR3 protein: CASSATPSGGETQYF
CDR3 DNA: TGTGCCAGCAGCGCCACACCCTCGGGGGGGGAGACCCAGTACTTC

J gene: TRBJ2-5
V gene: TRBV5-4
D gene: TRBD2
clone size: NA
CDR3 protein: CASSLTSGGAETQYF
CDR3 DNA: TGTGCCAGCAGCTTGACTAGCGGGGGGGCAGAGACCCAGTACTTC

J gene: TRBJ1-2
V gene: TRBV7-2
D gene: NA
clone size: once
CDR3 protein: CASSPDGYYGYTF
CDR3 DNA: TGTGCCAGCAGCCCCGACGGGTACTATGGCTACACCTTC

J gene: TRBJ1-3
V gene: TRBV7-8
D gene: NA
clone size: NA
CDR3 protein: CASSFIPSLGSSGNTIYF
CDR3 DNA: TGTGCCAGCAGCTTCATACCTTCCCTTGGAAGCTCTGGAAACACCATATATTTT

J gene: TRBJ2-2
V gene: TRBV5-1
D gene: NA
clone size: once
CDR3 protein: CASSDGRGNTGELFF
CDR3 DNA: TGCGCCAGCAGCGACGGTCGCGGAAACACCGGGGAGCTGTTTTTT

J gene: TRBJ1-1
V gene: TRBV7-9
D gene: TRBD1
clone size: NA
CDR3 protein: CASSATGEAEAFF
CDR3 DNA: TGTGCCAGCAGCGCGACAGGGGAGGCTGAAGCTTTCTTT

J gene: TRBJ1-5
V gene: TRBV27
D gene: NA
clone size: NA
CDR3 protein: CASSLFARDGSNQPQHF
CDR3 DNA: TGTGCCAGCAGTCTATTCGCCAGGGATGGAAGCAATCAGCCCCAGCATTTT

J gene: TRBJ1-5
V gene: TRBV28
D gene: NA
clone size: NA
CDR3 protein: CASKPIGDQPQHF
CDR3 DNA: TGTGCCAGCAAGCCGATCGGGGATCAGCCCCAGCATTTT

J gene: TRBJ2-4
V gene: TRBV4-3
D gene: TRBD1
clone size: NA
CDR3 protein: CASSLNTGTADIQYF
CDR3 DNA: TGCGCCAGCAGCCTCAATACCGGGACAGCGGACATTCAGTACTTC

J gene: TRBJ2-1
V gene: TRBV19
D gene: NA
clone size: NA
CDR3 protein: CASSIERKNEQFF
CDR3 DNA: TGTGCCAGTAGTATAGAGAGAAAGAATGAGCAGTTCTTC

J gene: TRBJ1-1
V gene: TRBV30
D gene: NA
clone size: NA
CDR3 protein: CACTRGAGSGTEAFF
CDR3 DNA: TGTGCCTGTACCCGGGGGGCAGGCTCCGGTACTGAAGCTTTCTTT

J gene: TRBJ2-5
V gene: TRBV5-1
D gene: TRBD2
clone size: NA
CDR3 protein: CASSLGMGLDETQYF
CDR3 DNA: TGCGCCAGCAGCTTGGGGATGGGACTAGATGAGACCCAGTACTTC

J gene: TRBJ2-7
V gene: TRBV6-2/TRBV6-3
D gene: NA
clone size: NA
CDR3 protein: CASSYGVATSYEQYF
CDR3 DNA: TGTGCCAGCAGTTACGGGGTAGCTACAAGCTACGAGCAGTACTTC

J gene: TRBJ2-5
V gene: TRBV18
D gene: TRBD1
clone size: NA
CDR3 protein: CASSRGTGIETQYF
CDR3 DNA: TGTGCCAGCTCACGTGGGACAGGGATAGAGACCCAGTACTTC

J gene: TRBJ2-5
V gene: TRBV4-2
D gene: NA
clone size: once
CDR3 protein: CASSQEVQGSRETQYF
CDR3 DNA: TGTGCCAGCAGCCAAGAGGTTCAGGGATCGCGGGAGACCCAGTACTTC

J gene: TRBJ1-3
V gene: TRBV28
D gene: TRBD1
clone size: NA
CDR3 protein: CASSGTGGANTIYF
CDR3 DNA: TGTGCCAGCAGCGGGACAGGGGGCGCAAACACCATATATTTT

J gene: TRBJ1-5
V gene: TRBV19
D gene: NA
clone size: NA
CDR3 protein: CASSIDLTGGANQPQHF
CDR3 DNA: TGTGCCAGTAGTATAGATCTGACGGGAGGGGCCAATCAGCCCCAGCATTTT

J gene: TRBJ1-6
V gene: TRBV11-2
D gene: NA
clone size: NA
CDR3 protein: CASSLLNSPLHF
CDR3 DNA: TGTGCCAGCAGCCTTCTTAATTCACCCCTCCACTTT